The 22 T cell receptor beta chains in this list originate from one sample, sequenced in a study of tissue T cells after allogeneic stem cell transplantation. Here immunoSEQ multiplex PCR was the method, and the copy in TCRdb shows in-frame clones only, minus some. The sample consists of 5,000 to 7,000 clones, around three fifths of them appearing once. Sequencing was performed on duodenum tissue, taken at autopsy. These receptors were collected from a woman aged 18-55 years with breast cancer.

CDR3 coding DNA: TGTGCCACCAGCAGAGATCGGTTGGGACAGCTATCATCTGGGGCCAACGTCCTGACTTTC. Translating gives CATSRDRLGQLSSGANVLTF. The chain has TRBV15 and TRBJ2-6; 7 positions agree with TRBD1. V shed 0 bases and J 1 base; nucleotides not matched to a gene: 12. Per the germline V gene, CDR1 is LNHNV and CDR2 is YYDKDF (reference sequence). This CDR3 spans 20 amino acids.

This clone is medium-sized. This sequence joins TRBV1 and TRBJ1-5; TRBD1 reflects the table's D call only, with no check against the DNA. TRBV1 is noted as a pseudogene. The CDR3 covers 15 residues. The DNA for the CDR3 is TGCACCAGCAGCCAAGAAAGACAGGGGAATCAGCCCCAGCATTTT. Its translation: CTSSQERQGNQPQHF.

Within the sample, this clone is large. V is TRBV28 and J is TRBJ2-7; 7 bases align to TRBD2. J gave up 7 bases and V 6 bases, and 15 bases lay outside the gene matches. CDR1 and CDR2 from the germline V gene are MDHEN and SYDVKM. CDR3 length equals 15 residues. CDR3 sequence: CASSPPPPGGWEQYF. In DNA, the CDR3 is TGTGCCAGCAGCCCACCCCCCCCCGGGGGGTGGGAGCAGTACTTC.

This clone was detected only once. J is TRBJ2-1 and V is TRBV6-5; 13 bases line up with TRBD2. J was trimmed by 6 bases and V by 6 bases; bases with no gene match: 5. CDR3 length equals 15 residues. Looked up from germline, CDR1 is MNHEY and CDR2 is SVGAGI. The CDR3 DNA reads as TGTGCCAGCAGCCAACTAGCGGGGGGGCCCAATGAGCAGTTCTTC. Its translation: CASSQLAGGPNEQFF.

J is TRBJ2-7 and V is TRBV5-4; TRBD2 matches 8 bases. The CDR3 is 13 amino acids. Unmatched junction bases numbered 9, after V lost 7 bases and J lost 6 bases. Germline V CDR1 and CDR2: SGHNT, YYREEE (reference sequence). CDR3 DNA sequence: TGTGCCAGCGGCGGTAGCGGGGCCTCCGAGCAGTACTTC. This encodes CASGGSGASEQYF.

This clone was observed a few times. The chain employs TRBV21-1 and TRBJ2-7; TRBD2, the D gene given by the table, was not confirmed from the DNA. TRBV21-1 is assigned pseudogene status. This CDR3 comprises 13 residues. The CDR3 loop reads CASSTRGPWEQYF. The CDR3 nucleotides are TGTGCCAGCAGCACGCGGGGGCCCTGGGAGCAGTACTTC.

The chain uses TRBV5-5 and TRBJ2-5; unclear D gene. This CDR3 spans 13 amino acids. Germline CDR1 SGHKS, CDR2 YYEKEE (reference sequence). Trimming shortened V by 4 bases and J by 1 base, and 8 bases separated the two germline ends. CDR3 residues: CASSRVSQETQYF. The CDR3 DNA sequence: TGTGCCAGCAGCAGGGTAAGCCAAGAGACCCAGTACTTC.

The chain carries TRBV28 and TRBJ2-7; either TRBD1 or TRBD2 may supply D (5 bases each). The CDR3 extends over 17 amino acids. Trimming removed 5 bases at V and 0 bases at J, with 20 bases between. Germline V lookup: CDR1 MDHEN, CDR2 SYDVKM. Here the CDR3 DNA reads TGTGCCAGCAGTATACCAATAGGGACCCAAATCTCCTACGAGCAGTACTTC. Translation gives CASSIPIGTQISYEQYF. The whole variable domain, remainder taken from reference TRBV28 and TRBJ2-7, is DVKVTQSSRYLVKRTGEKVFLECVQDMDHENMFWYRQDPGLGLRLIYFSYDVKMKEKGDIPEGYSVSREKKERFSLILESASTNQTSMYLCASSIPIGTQISYEQYFGPGTRLTVT.

The rearrangement links TRBV2 to TRBJ1-1; tentative D call: TRBD1 (6 bases). The CDR3 is made up of 15 amino acids. Germline V CDR1 and CDR2: SNHLY, FYNNEI. V gave up 8 bases and J gave up 1 base, with 17 bases separating them. This chain's CDR3 is CASAPRQARNTEAFF. The CDR3 DNA is TGTGCCAGCGCGCCCAGACAGGCTCGGAACACTGAAGCTTTCTTT. The whole variable domain, remainder taken from reference TRBV2 and TRBJ1-1, is EPEVTQTPSHQVTQMGQEVILRCVPISNHLYFYWYRQILGQKVEFLVSFYNNEISEKSEIFDDQFSVERPDGSNFTLKIRSTKLEDSAMYFCASAPRQARNTEAFFGQGTRLTVV.

The chain uses TRBV14 and TRBJ2-3, with 10 bases identical to TRBD2. The ends lost 0 bases at V and 4 bases at J; junction bases unmatched: 10. Per germline, CDR1 SGHDN and CDR2 FVKESK. CDR3 length: 18 residues. The CDR3 bases are TGTGCCAGCAGCCAAGACCTCCCCCTAGCGGGAGTATCAGATACGCAGTATTTT. Its protein is CASSQDLPLAGVSDTQYF.

With respect to this clone: This specimen includes other DNA sequences encoding the same CDR3. The rearrangement links TRBV7-2 to TRBJ2-5; D may be TRBD1 (5 bases). V was cut by 1 base and J by 5 bases, with 8 bases left in between. This CDR3 is built from 13 residues. CDR1 and CDR2 (germline): SGHTA, FQGNSA. Here the CDR3 reads CASSLDRSETQYF. As DNA, the CDR3 is TGTGCCAGCAGCTTAGACAGGTCGGAGACCCAGTACTTC.

This clone was observed a handful of times. V and J are TRBV7-3 and TRBJ2-1, with D tentatively TRBD2 (6 bases). CDR3 length: 13 residues. The ends were cut back, 2 bases at V and 6 bases at J, with 8 bases in the middle. Germline values: CDR1 SGHTA, CDR2 FQGTGA. CDR3 coding DNA: TGTGCCAGCAGCTTACTAGCGTCCAATGAGCAGTTCTTC. It specifies CASSLLASNEQFF.

The J gene is TRBJ2-3, the V gene TRBV2; D unresolved. This CDR3 spans 13 amino acids. The germline V and J ends were trimmed by 4 bases and 6 bases, with 11 bases remaining between them. CDR1 SNHLY and CDR2 FYNNEI come from the germline V gene. CDR3 protein: CASSGTQKDTQYF. For the CDR3, the DNA is TGTGCCAGCAGTGGGACCCAAAAGGATACGCAGTATTTT.

This clone is labeled medium-sized. The rearrangement links TRBV5-4 to TRBJ1-1; possible D gene TRBD1, 6 bases. Germline V gene lookup returns CDR1 SGHNT and CDR2 YYREEE (reference sequence). CDR3 length: 15 residues. Trimming left V 3 bases short and J 2 bases short, with 14 bases between. The CDR3 coding sequence is TGTGCCAGCAGCTCGTCGAGGGGGTTTAACACTGAAGCTTTCTTT. Translating gives CASSSSRGFNTEAFF.

This clone has a handful of counts. CDR3 residues: CASSQDRGESIQYF. DNA for the CDR3: TGTGCCAGCAGCCAAGATAGGGGCGAGAGCATTCAGTACTTC. The chain combines TRBV4-2 with TRBJ2-4; TRBD1 is a possible D gene (5 bases). The CDR3 consists of 14 residues. Germline CDR1 reads LGHNA; CDR2 reads YNFKEQ. V was pared by 0 bases and J by 9 bases, with 12 bases between.

J is TRBJ2-7 and V is TRBV6-2 or TRBV6-3; the match to TRBD2 covers 8 bases. J gave up 4 bases and V 2 bases, and 4 bases lay outside the gene matches. The CDR3 is made up of 14 amino acids. Germline V lookup: CDR1 MNHEY, CDR2 SVGEGT. In nucleotides, the CDR3 is TGTGCCAGCAGTTACGTCTCGGGAGGGTACGAGCAGTACTTC. This translates into CASSYVSGGYEQYF.

The rearrangement joins TRBV10-3 to TRBJ2-7; D might be TRBD1 (5 bases). The CDR3 contains 15 residues. The germline CDR1 and CDR2 sequences are ENHRY and SYGVKD. V shed 2 bases and J shed 2 bases, with 13 bases lying between them. The CDR3 DNA is TGTGCCATCAGTGAGATCGCGCAGGGAACCTACGAGCAGTACTTC. Its protein product is CAISEIAQGTYEQYF.

The CDR3 nucleotides are TGCGCCAGCAGCTTACTATTACCTAACACCGGGGAGCTGTTTTTT. It translates to CASSLLLPNTGELFF. This rearrangement joins TRBV5-1 to TRBJ2-2, with D hard to call. Germline CDR1 reads SGHRS; CDR2 reads YFSETQ. V was cut by 2 bases and J by 2 bases, with 10 bases left in between. The CDR3 has 15 amino acids.

V usage is TRBV7-2 and J usage is TRBJ2-7; the match to TRBD2 covers 12 bases. The CDR3 sequence is 15 residues long. In germline, CDR1 is SGHTA, CDR2 FQGNSA. Trimming cost V 2 bases and J 5 bases; bases outside gene matches: 4. The CDR3 DNA is TGTGCCAGCAGCTTATCTAGCGGGGGGGTCCACGAGCAGTACTTC. Residues: CASSLSSGGVHEQYF.

The V gene is TRBV19, the J gene TRBJ2-1, with D perhaps matching TRBD1 (6 bases). V lost 6 bases, J lost 0 bases, and 9 bases lay in between. Germline-derived CDR1 and CDR2 are LNHDA and SQIVND (reference sequence). The CDR3 contains 14 residues. This chain's CDR3 is CASSDRISYNEQFF. CDR3 coding DNA: TGTGCCAGTAGCGACAGGATCTCCTACAATGAGCAGTTCTTC.

The chain links TRBV5-1 to TRBJ2-1; maybe TRBD1 (6 bases). V lost 1 base to trimming and J lost 7 bases, with 12 bases between them. From germline, CDR1 is SGHRS and CDR2 YFSETQ. CDR3 length: 14 amino acids. CDR3: CASSLFPGTNEQFF. The CDR3 DNA sequence: TGCGCCAGCAGCTTGTTTCCGGGGACAAATGAGCAGTTCTTC. Supplemented by reference TRBV5-1 and TRBJ2-1, the full variable domain reads KAGVTQTPRYLIKTRGQQVTLSCSPISGHRSVSWYQQTPGQGLQFLFEYFSETQRNKGNFPGRFSGRQFSNSRSEMNVSTLELGDSALYLCASSLFPGTNEQFFGPGTRLTVL.

The genes are TRBV6-6 and TRBJ1-2; TRBD1 matches 10 bases. The CDR3 contains 13 residues. V was pared by 5 bases and J by 7 bases, with 4 bases of the junction left unmatched. The germline V gene has CDR1 MNHNY and CDR2 SVGAGI (reference sequence). The CDR3 region has the DNA TGTGCCAGCAGTAGACAGGGGGCGCGTGGCTACACCTTC. As protein: CASSRQGARGYTF.